The T cell receptor (beta chain) under discussion was sequenced for a study of PD-1 blockade in classical Hodgkin lymphoma. Study-level findings and limits: The authors excluded patients who started nivolumab under 1 year after ASCT. Complete responders possessed baseline diversity comparable to newly diagnosed patients. Newly diagnosed patients reportedly had lower baseline TCR diversity than healthy donors.

Concerning this clone itself: Its antigen remains unknown.

Time point here: cycle 4 day 1 (C4D1), after more than five weeks of nivolumab. Each patient experienced a relapse that followed autologous stem cell transplantation, and brentuximab vedotin exposure varied. Sequencing used immunoSEQ multiplex PCR; TCRdb keeps in-frame clones, though not all of them. The sample carries 15,000 to 20,000 clones, roughly 65% recorded once. Per germline, CDR1 ENHRY and CDR2 SYGVKD. The CDR3 covers 14 residues. Unmatched junction bases numbered 1, after V lost 2 bases and J lost 7 bases. The sequenced sample was peripheral blood mononuclear cells (PBMCs), obtained before the fourth cycle of nivolumab. This chain joins TRBV10-3 and TRBJ2-1; 11 bases are a match to TRBD2. The TCR originated in a human donor with classical Hodgkin lymphoma. This CDR3 reads CAISEASGRNEQFF. The DNA for the CDR3 is TGTGCCATCAGTGAGGCTAGCGGGAGGAATGAGCAGTTCTTC.